Detailed here is one TCR beta chain. Its antigen remains unknown. Given the absence of the conserved phenylalanine or tryptophan at the CDR3 end, a read error is likely. The DNA is left out, because the CDR3 cannot be placed on it with certainty; the CDR3 is given as TCRdb lists it. Co-extracting RNA and DNA was done with roughly 17-33 mg of unsorted bulk tissue as input. Total RNA (approximately 500 ng) served as template for TCR beta cDNA synthesis primed by a constant-region primer. The TCR beta library was amplified through three nested multiplex PCR rounds in a modified ARM-PCR procedure. Investigators reported that the first two PCR rounds, at roughly 11 cycles each, used TRBV1-TRBV30 forward primers with a C-beta reverse primer. TCRdb itself ran the multiplex PCR reads through MiXCR, one entry per CDR3 protein. The table lists approximately 46,000 distinct CDR3 sequences, more than 70% of them singletons.

The data are from a study of tumor-infiltrating lymphocytes in primary liver carcinoma. Background on the study: About 3.5 to 8 million productive TCRbeta reads were obtained from the samples, with similar numbers across tissue types.

Findings and limits, study-wide: Relative to tumor region pairs, the tumor-adjacent and tumor-blood pairs showed overlap that was lower. Tumor tissue displayed a significantly greater top-250-clone fraction than blood (p = 0.039).

The CDR3 spans 11 residues, counting both ends. CDR1 SGHAT and CDR2 FQNNGV come from the germline V gene. The sample was tumor-adjacent normal liver tissue. V and J are TRBV11-2 and TRBJ1-1. The sequence was collected from a woman aged 25 to 39 with primary liver carcinoma and hepatitis B virus infection. The CDR3 here is CASSPETETFS.